What follows are 30 T cell receptor beta chains derived from one specimen sequenced in a study of immune heterogeneity within non-small cell lung tumors. The starting template was genomic DNA from bulk tumor, roughly 610 ng per sample. Multiple widely separated biopsies were taken from each primary tumor at surgery. Undergoing curative surgery were patients whose non-small cell lung cancer was untreated and newly diagnosed. Amplification of TCR beta CDR3 was performed by multiplex PCR with 32 V and 13 J primers. TCRdb used MiXCR to reprocess the multiplex PCR reads, holding one entry per CDR3 protein. Found here are approximately 9,700 distinct CDR3 sequences, about a quarter of them singletons; the top ten hold more than 20%. The sequenced sample consisted of lung tumor tissue. These TCRs come from a woman aged 45-65 years with non-small cell lung cancer.

This clonotype was detected ten times or more. The chain has TRBV12-3 or TRBV12-4 and TRBJ1-1; D is unresolved. The CDR3 is made up of 13 amino acids. The V end lost 4 bases, the J end lost 1 base, and 7 bases lay between the germline ends. CDR3 amino acids: CASSSGPNTEAFF. In nucleotides, the CDR3 is TGTGCCAGCAGTTCCGGTCCGAACACTGAAGCTTTCTTT.

This clonotype has at least ten counts. The rearrangement joins TRBV3-1 to TRBJ2-5; D call uncertain. The CDR3 has 15 residues. The V gene's germline CDR1 is LGHDT and CDR2 YNNKEL (reference sequence). The V gene lost 3 bases and the J gene lost 1 base, with 12 bases spanning the gap. The CDR3 spells CASSHRAHGQETQYF. The CDR3 coding sequence is TGTGCCAGCAGCCATAGGGCGCACGGCCAAGAGACCCAGTACTTC.

This clonotype was counted between two and nine times. A much larger clone differs from this one at a single base, so this may be a read error. The rearrangement joins TRBV7-8 to TRBJ2-3; 8 bases are shared with TRBD2. Per germline, CDR1 SGHVS and CDR2 FQNEAQ. Trimming removed 3 bases from V and 2 bases from J; junction bases left unmatched: 13. The CDR3 contains 18 residues. In DNA form, the CDR3 reads TGTGCCAGCAGCTTGGTTTTATCCGGGAGGGGCGCCACAGATACGCAGTATTTT. Protein: CASSLVLSGRGATDTQYF. Complete variable domain (other parts from reference TRBV7-8 and TRBJ2-3): GAGVSQSPRYKVAKRGQDVALRCDPISGHVSLFWYQQALGQGPEFLTYFQNEAQLDKSGLPSDRFFAERPEGSVSTLKIQRTQQEDSAVYLCASSLVLSGRGATDTQYFGPGTRLTVL.

This clonotype appeared many times. The gene calls are TRBV9 and TRBJ2-1; D is unresolved. Trimming pared 0 bases from V and 7 bases from J, leaving 11 bases between. Per germline, CDR1 SGDLS and CDR2 YYNGEE. This CDR3 contains 14 residues. The CDR3 DNA follows: TGTGCCAGCAGCGTAGTAGGCCGAGATAATGAGCAGTTCTTC. It specifies CASSVVGRDNEQFF.

With respect to this clonotype: A much more abundant neighbour one base away suggests this may be a read error. For the CDR3, the DNA is TGTGCCCGCAGCCGGACAGCAGATACGCAGTATTTT. Translated: CARSRTADTQYF. This sequence joins TRBV7-2 and TRBJ2-3; D perhaps matches TRBD1 (6 bases). The CDR3 is 12 residues long. From germline, CDR1 is SGHTA and CDR2 FQGNSA. The full variable domain, in which reference TRBV7-2 and TRBJ2-3 provide the parts outside the CDR3, is GAGVSQSPSNKVTEKGKDVELRCDPISGHTALYWYRQSLGQGLEFLIYFQGNSAPDKSGLPSDRFSAERTGGSVSTLTIQRTQQEDSAVYLCARSRTADTQYFGPGTRLTVL.

The genes are TRBV12-3 or TRBV12-4 and TRBJ2-3; either TRBD1 or TRBD2 may fit D (5 bases each). Trimming left V 6 bases short and J 1 base short, with 14 bases between. The CDR3 extends over 15 amino acids. The CDR3 DNA sequence: TGTGCCAGCAGGGTGTGGGGGTTGGGCACAGATACGCAGTATTTT. This encodes CASRVWGLGTDTQYF.

Concerning this clonotype itself: A much larger clone differs from this one at a single base, so this may be a read error. The rearrangement joins TRBV12-3 or TRBV12-4 to TRBJ2-7, with D uncertain. The CDR3 totals 13 residues. CDR3 residues: CAISPGPGYEQYF. The CDR3 DNA reads as TGTGCCATCAGTCCTGGGCCGGGCTACGAGCAGTACTTC.

Note on this clonotype: The junction departs from the called germline gene at one end, perhaps through a read error. The chain joins TRBV20-1 to TRBJ2-1; TRBD1 is a possible D gene (6 bases). This CDR3 region has 14 residues. Germline-derived CDR1 and CDR2 are DFQATT and SNEGSKA (reference sequence). CDR3 sequence (DNA): TGCAGTGATAGTCCCGCCACAAGGGACAATGAGCAGTTATTC. As protein: CSDSPATRDNEQLF.

This clonotype came up once. The V call is TRBV9, the J call TRBJ2-3; D is unresolved. Germline V gene sequence: CDR1 SGDLS, CDR2 YYNGEE. V dropped 9 bases and J dropped 6 bases, with 26 bases sitting between them. CDR3 length: 16 residues. The CDR3 reads CAINPSGFGLSDTQYF. The CDR3 DNA sequence: TGTGCCATCAATCCCTCCGGATTTGGTTTGTCGGATACGCAGTATTTT.

Of note for this clonotype: An end of the junction does not agree with germline; a read error may underlie this. The genes are TRBV18 and TRBJ1-1; 7 nucleotides match TRBD1. Germline loops: CDR1 KGHSH, CDR2 LQKENI. The CDR3 extends over 14 amino acids. Written as DNA, the CDR3 is TGTGACAGCTCACCAGCCAGGGGGTCTTCTGAAGCTTTATTT. This encodes CDSSPARGSSEALF.

This clonotype was seen repeatedly, ten times or more. The V gene is TRBV12-3 or TRBV12-4, the J gene TRBJ1-6; D remains ambiguous. The germline V and J ends were trimmed by 2 bases and 7 bases, with 9 bases remaining between them. This CDR3 comprises 14 residues. CDR3 in DNA: TGTGCCAGCAGTTTATCATACCAAAATTCACCCCTCCACTTT. Translating it yields CASSLSYQNSPLHF.

Concerning this clonotype: The conserved final phenylalanine or tryptophan is absent from the CDR3, which likely points to a read error. It is unclear where the CDR3 begins or ends on the DNA, so no DNA is shown, and the CDR3 is as TCRdb lists it. The genes are TRBV7-9 and TRBJ2-3; the table's TRBD1 call for D was not verified on the DNA. Termini included, the CDR3 measures 17 amino acids. Looked up from germline, CDR1 is SEHNR and CDR2 is FQNEAQ (reference sequence). Here the CDR3 reads CASSDGQGREYEQYFGP.

The CDR3 region has the DNA TGCGCCAGCAGCTTATCGCTACAGGGCCAATCACCCCTCCACTTT. The encoded protein is CASSLSLQGQSPLHF. V and J are TRBV5-1 and TRBJ1-6, with D possibly being TRBD1 (6 bases). Germline V gives CDR1 SGHRS, CDR2 YFSETQ. The CDR3 contains 15 residues. V was shortened by 2 bases and J by 10 bases, with 16 bases between the two germline ends.

This clonotype rates as medium-sized. This chain uses TRBV15 with TRBJ1-4, with D unresolved. Germline-derived CDR1 and CDR2 are LNHNV and YYDKDF (reference sequence). V was shortened by 5 bases and J by 5 bases, with 15 bases between the two germline ends. This CDR3 region has 15 residues. The CDR3 sequence is CATSPDPRENEKLFF. CDR3 DNA sequence: TGTGCCACCAGCCCAGACCCCAGAGAAAATGAAAAACTGTTTTTT. Full variable domain (rest looked up from reference TRBV15 and TRBJ1-4): DAMVIQNPRYQVTQFGKPVTLSCSQTLNHNVMYWYQQKSSQAPKLLFHYYDKDFNNEADTPDNFQSRRPNTSFCFLDIRSPGLGDTAMYLCATSPDPRENEKLFFGSGTQLSVL.

The chain joins TRBV3-1 to TRBJ2-2; no definite D call. The ends were cut back, 3 bases at V and 8 bases at J, with 10 bases in the middle. The germline V gene encodes CDR1 LGHDT and CDR2 YNNKEL (reference sequence). CDR3 length equals 13 residues. As DNA, the CDR3 is TGTGCCAGCAGCCACGCCAAGTTGGGGGAGCTGTTTTTT. It specifies CASSHAKLGELFF.

V usage is TRBV19 and J usage is TRBJ2-7; a weak D match, TRBD1 (5 bases). The V end lost 5 bases, the J end lost 5 bases, and 10 bases lay between the germline ends. This CDR3 is built from 12 residues. The germline V gene has CDR1 LNHDA and CDR2 SQIVND (reference sequence). CDR3 sequence reads: CASSDRSHEQYF. In DNA, the CDR3 is TGTGCCAGTAGTGACAGATCCCACGAGCAGTACTTC.

The rearrangement links TRBV5-1 to TRBJ2-5, with D possibly called TRBD1 or TRBD2 (5 bases each). Per germline, CDR1 SGHRS and CDR2 YFSETQ. This CDR3 region has 14 residues. Deletions cut 0 bases from V and 5 bases from J, with 11 bases between. CDR3 in DNA: TGCGCCAGCAGCTTGGGGGGGTTTTGGGAGACCCAGTACTTC. Translated, it gives CASSLGGFWETQYF.

This clonotype has ten or more counts. The rearrangement links TRBV28 to TRBJ1-2; no clear D. The CDR3 loop spans 13 amino acids. Trimming shortened V by 3 bases and J by 3 bases, and 8 bases separated the two germline ends. CDR1 is MDHEN and CDR2 is SYDVKM in the germline V gene. CDR3: CASSFPGDYGYTF. The CDR3 DNA reads TGTGCCAGCAGTTTCCCCGGGGACTATGGCTACACCTTC.

In the case of this clonotype: This clone may be a read error of a much larger clone one base away. The chain carries TRBV20-1 and TRBJ1-5, with TRBD1 matching 8 bases. V lost 3 bases and J lost 9; bases outside the gene matches: 10. The CDR3 covers 14 residues. CDR1 and CDR2 from the germline V gene are DFQATT and SNEGSKA (reference sequence). CDR3 bases: TGCAGTGCTAGGAGACAGGGGATTGGTCGGCCCCAGCATTTT. Protein: CSARRQGIGRPQHF.

This clonotype was counted once. Since a much larger clone is just one base distant, this may be a read error. The chain couples TRBV5-1 to TRBJ1-1; D ambiguous. Germline values: CDR1 SGHRS, CDR2 YFSETQ. V lost 4 bases to trimming and J lost 1 base, with 14 bases between them. This CDR3 contains 15 residues. Here the CDR3 reads CASSPIGGQNTEAFF. The CDR3 DNA is TGCGCCAGCAGCCCAATCGGAGGGCAGAACACTGAAGCTTTCTTT.

This clonotype occurred a few times. The gene calls are TRBV5-4 and TRBJ2-7; TRBD1 might be the D (6 bases). Trimming left V 0 bases short and J 4 bases short, with 8 bases between. Per the germline V gene, CDR1 is SGHNT and CDR2 is YYREEE (reference sequence). CDR3 length: 13 amino acids. The CDR3 bases are TGTGCCAGCAGCTTGGTAACAGGGTACGAGCAGTACTTC. Its translation is CASSLVTGYEQYF.

This clonotype was seen ten or more times. The chain combines TRBV6-1 with TRBJ1-1, with 7 bases lining up with TRBD1. The CDR3 has 14 amino acids. CDR1 is MNHNS, CDR2 SASEGT, per germline. The junction had 9 bases not matched to a gene; V was cut back by 6 bases and J by 5 bases. CDR3: CASSTTGRGTEAFF. In nucleotides, the CDR3 is TGTGCCAGCAGCACGACAGGGAGAGGAACTGAAGCTTTCTTT.

In its sample, this clonotype was seen many times. The chain is built from TRBV20-1 and TRBJ2-3; TRBD2 is a possible D gene (6 bases). With 3 bases removed from V and 0 bases from J, the gap between germline ends came to 13 bases. Germline V gives CDR1 DFQATT, CDR2 SNEGSKA (reference sequence). The length of the CDR3 is 15 residues. CDR3 DNA sequence: TGCAGTGCTAGCGGGAGCTGGGGGAGCACAGATACGCAGTATTTT. Amino acids: CSASGSWGSTDTQYF.

By frequency in the sample, this clonotype is medium-sized. The chain employs TRBV11-3 and TRBJ2-7, with no clear D. The CDR3 has 12 residues. The germline V gene encodes CDR1 SGHNT and CDR2 YENEEA. Trimming cost V 5 bases and J 6 bases, with 11 bases left between them. DNA of the CDR3: TGTGCCAGCAGCCCCCAACCGACCGAGCAGTACTTC. As protein: CASSPQPTEQYF.

This clonotype was observed at least ten times. V gene TRBV27 combines with J gene TRBJ1-1; TRBD1 is a possible D gene (6 bases). The CDR3 sequence is 16 residues long. Trimming pared 2 bases from V and 2 bases from J, leaving 15 bases between. Germline CDR1 and CDR2: MNHEY and SMNVEV (reference sequence). For the CDR3, the DNA is TGTGCCAGCAGTTTAGCCCCGGACAGCCCTAACACTGAAGCTTTCTTT. Protein sequence: CASSLAPDSPNTEAFF.

This clonotype was picked up many times. V gene TRBV5-1 combines with J gene TRBJ1-1; D possibly corresponds to TRBD1 (6 bases). This CDR3 region has 15 residues. The ends were cut back, 0 bases at V and 4 bases at J, with 13 bases in the middle. Germline V lookup: CDR1 SGHRS, CDR2 YFSETQ. The CDR3, as DNA: TGCGCCAGCAGCTTGGGGCACACAGGGAGCACTGAAGCTTTCTTT. Translation: CASSLGHTGSTEAFF.

Comments on this clonotype: This may be a read error, as it is one base from a much larger clone. The chain has TRBV12-3 or TRBV12-4 and TRBJ2-1; D perhaps matches TRBD1 (5 bases). The CDR3 loop spans 16 amino acids. CDR3 region: CASSLGEYGASNEHFF. The DNA of the CDR3 is TGTGCCAGCAGTTTAGGGGAATATGGGGCCTCCAATGAGCATTTCTTC.

This clonotype was recorded many times. The rearrangement uses TRBV2 and TRBJ2-7, with 7 bases fitting TRBD1. Germline values: CDR1 SNHLY, CDR2 FYNNEI. Losses at the gene ends were 6 bases for V and 4 bases for J; bases not matched to a gene: 3. CDR3 length: 12 residues. This CDR3 reads CASSGQAYEQYF. CDR3 coding DNA: TGTGCCAGCAGCGGACAGGCTTACGAGCAGTACTTC.

This clonotype has only a few counts. This chain uses TRBV28 with TRBJ2-2; D ambiguous. From germline, CDR1 is MDHEN and CDR2 SYDVKM. The CDR3 covers 12 residues. Trimming pared 2 bases from V and 4 bases from J, leaving 2 bases between. Written as DNA, the CDR3 is TGTGCCAGCAGTTTACTCACCGGGGAGCTGTTTTTT. This gives the protein CASSLLTGELFF.

This clonotype was counted between two and nine times. This sequence joins TRBV6-2 or TRBV6-3 and TRBJ2-2; perhaps TRBD1 as D (6 bases). This CDR3 has 15 amino acids. Trimming removed 6 bases at V and 3 bases at J, with 14 bases between. Germline-derived CDR1 and CDR2 are MNHEY and SVGEGT. The CDR3 bases are TGTGCCAGCAGGTCACAGGGCGTTTACACCGGGGAGCTGTTTTTT. It encodes CASRSQGVYTGELFF.